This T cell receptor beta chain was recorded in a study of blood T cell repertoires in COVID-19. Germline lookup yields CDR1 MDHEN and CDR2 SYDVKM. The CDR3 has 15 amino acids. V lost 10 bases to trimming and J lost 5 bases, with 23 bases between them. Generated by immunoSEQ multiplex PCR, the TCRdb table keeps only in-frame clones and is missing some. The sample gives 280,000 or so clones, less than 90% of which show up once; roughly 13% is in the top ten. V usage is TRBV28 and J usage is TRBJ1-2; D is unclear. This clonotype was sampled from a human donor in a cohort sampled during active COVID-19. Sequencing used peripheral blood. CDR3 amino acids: CAIKLPAPDPYGYTF. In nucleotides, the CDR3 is TGTGCCATCAAACTACCAGCTCCAGATCCTTATGGCTACACCTTC.